This passage covers 15 T cell receptor beta chains from one sample sequenced in a study of radiotherapy plus CTLA-4 blockade in lung cancer. Some clones are missing from TCRdb's copy, which holds only in-frame ones; the method was immunoSEQ multiplex PCR. The table shows tens of thousands of clones, with 60% to 80% occurring only once. The starting material was peripheral blood, obtained from a patient treated with radiotherapy plus ipilimumab. The origin of the receptors is a human donor with non-small cell lung cancer whose response to radiotherapy plus ipilimumab could not be evaluated.

The V gene is TRBV19, the J gene TRBJ2-2; a possible D gene is TRBD2 (6 bases). Per germline, CDR1 LNHDA and CDR2 SQIVND (reference sequence). CDR3 length equals 12 residues. Trimming took 8 bases from V and 5 from J, leaving 9 bases between them. CDR3 in amino acids: CASRLVTGELFF. CDR3 nucleotides: TGTGCCAGTCGACTAGTTACCGGGGAGCTGTTTTTT. Complete variable domain (other parts from reference TRBV19 and TRBJ2-2): DGGITQSPKYLFRKEGQNVTLSCEQNLNHDAMYWYRQDPGQGLRLIYYSQIVNDFQKGDIAEGYSVSREKKESFPLTVTSAQKNPTAFYLCASRLVTGELFFGEGSRLTVL.

The V call is TRBV15, the J call TRBJ2-3; D is possibly TRBD1 (6 bases). The CDR3 loop spans 15 amino acids. CDR1 LNHNV and CDR2 YYDKDF come from the germline V gene (reference sequence). The V and J ends lost 5 bases and 3 bases respectively, with 15 bases between them. Here the CDR3 reads CATSYNRVGTDTQYF. The CDR3 DNA follows: TGTGCCACCAGCTACAACAGGGTTGGAACAGATACGCAGTATTTT.

The V call is TRBV28, the J call TRBJ1-3; D may be TRBD1 (6 bases). Trimming stripped 5 bases from V and 2 bases from J, with 16 bases between. The CDR3 runs to 16 residues. CDR1 MDHEN and CDR2 SYDVKM come from the germline V gene. CDR3 loop: CASSRGGGLTGNTIYF. CDR3 nucleotide sequence: TGTGCCAGCAGTCGCGGGGGGGGGCTGACTGGAAACACCATATATTTT.

The V gene is TRBV15, the J gene TRBJ2-3; 8 nucleotides match TRBD2. From germline, CDR1 is LNHNV and CDR2 YYDKDF (reference sequence). The V segment lost 0 bases and the J segment 5 bases; nucleotides outside the gene matches: 4. The CDR3 covers 15 residues. The CDR3 spells CATSRDRLALDTQYF. The CDR3 DNA reads as TGTGCCACCAGCAGAGATAGACTAGCGTTAGATACGCAGTATTTT.

For the CDR3, the DNA is TGTGCCAGCAGCCCAGGGTTTGGTCAGCCCCAGCATTTT. Protein sequence: CASSPGFGQPQHF. The rearrangement uses TRBV28 and TRBJ1-5; TRBD1 is a possible D gene (5 bases). The CDR3 spans 13 residues. Germline V gene sequence: CDR1 MDHEN, CDR2 SYDVKM. V lost 6 bases to trimming and J lost 6 bases, with 12 bases between them.

This chain connects TRBV19 to TRBJ1-2, with no clear D. Germline V lookup: CDR1 LNHDA, CDR2 SQIVND (reference sequence). The CDR3 consists of 15 residues. Trimming pared 8 bases from V and 0 bases from J, leaving 16 bases between. The CDR3 nucleotides read TGTGCCAGTCACCAGAGACAAGTAGCTAACTATGGCTACACCTTC. Translated, it gives CASHQRQVANYGYTF. The whole variable domain, remainder taken from reference TRBV19 and TRBJ1-2, is DGGITQSPKYLFRKEGQNVTLSCEQNLNHDAMYWYRQDPGQGLRLIYYSQIVNDFQKGDIAEGYSVSREKKESFPLTVTSAQKNPTAFYLCASHQRQVANYGYTFGSGTRLTVV.

The chain couples TRBV7-9 to TRBJ2-1; TRBD2 matches at 11 bases. The ends lost 8 bases at V and 8 bases at J; junction bases unmatched: 8. Germline V lookup: CDR1 SEHNR, CDR2 FQNEAQ (reference sequence). The CDR3 has 14 amino acids. CDR3 region: CASRTSGSLHEQFF. CDR3 nucleotide sequence: TGTGCCAGCCGAACTAGCGGGAGCTTGCATGAGCAGTTCTTC.

The chain uses TRBV4-2 and TRBJ2-5; 8 positions match TRBD2. From germline, CDR1 is LGHNA and CDR2 YNFKEQ. The V segment lost 2 bases and the J segment 5 bases; nucleotides outside the gene matches: 7. The CDR3 spans 15 residues. The CDR3 coding sequence is TGTGCCAGCAGCCAACCAGCGGGGGCGGGCGAGACCCAGTACTTC. It encodes CASSQPAGAGETQYF.

The CDR3 coding sequence is TGTGCCAGCAGCCCTCGGGATAGCGGGATGTACGAGCAGTACTTC. Its protein is CASSPRDSGMYEQYF. The chain has TRBV4-2 and TRBJ2-7; 8 nucleotides agree with TRBD2. The CDR3 sequence is 15 residues long. V dropped 4 bases and J dropped 4; count of bases not matched to a gene: 9. The germline CDR1 and CDR2 sequences are LGHNA and YNFKEQ.

The genes are TRBV5-1 and TRBJ1-1; 7 nucleotides align to TRBD1. Germline assignment: CDR1 SGHRS and CDR2 YFSETQ. There are 14 residues in the CDR3. The V segment lost 6 bases and the J segment 2 bases; nucleotides outside the gene matches: 7. CDR3 protein: CASNTGQTNTEAFF. The CDR3 DNA follows: TGCGCCAGCAATACGGGACAGACTAACACTGAAGCTTTCTTT.

The DNA of the CDR3 is TGTGCCAGTAGTAAGGGACTAGCGGGAGCCTTGGAGACCCAGTACTTC. This translates into CASSKGLAGALETQYF. The chain combines TRBV19 with TRBJ2-5; 14 bases align to TRBD2. This CDR3 is 16 amino acids long. Germline V gives CDR1 LNHDA, CDR2 SQIVND (reference sequence). The ends lost 4 bases at V and 5 bases at J; junction bases unmatched: 6.

This rearrangement joins TRBV7-3 to TRBJ2-6; 7 bases are a match to TRBD1. Germline V lookup: CDR1 SGHTA, CDR2 FQGTGA. CDR3 size: 15 residues. With 5 bases clipped from V and 4 bases from J, the junction kept 5 bases outside the gene matches. For the CDR3, the DNA is TGTGCCAGCAGCATTACAGGGGCCGGGGCCAACGTCCTGACTTTC. Its translation: CASSITGAGANVLTF.

CDR3 protein: CASSDGLAGNLGEQYF. The CDR3 nucleotides read TGCGCCAGCAGCGACGGACTAGCGGGTAACTTAGGCGAGCAGTACTTC. The rearrangement uses TRBV5-1 and TRBJ2-7; 11 positions agree with TRBD2. V shed 4 bases, J shed 6 bases, and the junction held 12 bases outside the gene matches. CDR3 length: 16 residues. CDR1 is SGHRS, CDR2 YFSETQ, per germline.

The chain employs TRBV4-3 and TRBJ2-3; D perhaps matches TRBD2 (6 bases). The CDR3 length is 14 residues. In germline, CDR1 is LGHNA, CDR2 YSLEER. V shed 4 bases and J shed 1 base, with 9 bases lying between them. The CDR3 sequence is CASSLAERTDTQYF. Written as DNA, the CDR3 is TGCGCCAGCAGCCTAGCGGAACGCACAGATACGCAGTATTTT.

The CDR3 nucleotides read TGTGCCAGCAGCCCCTTGGACAGGGACACCGGGGAGCTGTTTTTT. Encoded protein: CASSPLDRDTGELFF. V is TRBV16 and J is TRBJ2-2, with TRBD1 identical over 8 bases. With 4 bases clipped from V and 3 bases from J, the junction kept 4 bases outside the gene matches. The germline CDR1 and CDR2 sequences are KGHSY and FQNENV. This CDR3 contains 15 residues. Filled out from reference TRBV16 and TRBJ2-2, the complete variable domain reads GEEVAQTPKHLVRGEGQKAKLYCAPIKGHSYVFWYQQVLKNEFKFLISFQNENVFDETGMPKERFSAKCLPNSPCSLEIQATKLEDSAVYFCASSPLDRDTGELFFGEGSRLTVL.